These 24 T cell receptor beta chains were all obtained from the same sample, sequenced in a study of T cell responses to AZD1222 COVID-19 vaccine. Clones were sequenced by immunoSEQ multiplex PCR, and TCRdb holds only the in-frame ones, with some missing. Of more than 110,000 clones detected, under 95% appear once; the ten largest clones hold approximately 9%. The sequencing here drew on peripheral blood, taken on day 0 of AZD1222 vaccination. These receptors came from an adult in good health.

In the case of this clone: This CDR3 is also generated by other DNA sequences in the sample. This chain links TRBV5-1 with TRBJ2-5, with D unclear. V gave up 0 bases and J gave up 5 bases, with 5 bases separating them. Germline V lookup: CDR1 SGHRS, CDR2 YFSETQ. The CDR3 length is 12 residues. CDR3 region: CASSLEGETQYF. For the CDR3, the DNA is TGCGCCAGCAGCTTGGAGGGTGAGACCCAGTACTTC.

This chain connects TRBV7-9 to TRBJ2-3; 11 positions agree with TRBD2. The CDR3 is 16 residues long. Trimming removed 2 bases from V and 2 bases from J; junction bases left unmatched: 3. Germline values: CDR1 SEHNR, CDR2 FQNEAQ (reference sequence). The CDR3 DNA sequence: TGTGCCAGCAGCTTACGGACTAGCGGGTACACAGATACGCAGTATTTT. As protein: CASSLRTSGYTDTQYF.

The chain recombines TRBV3-1 (or the pseudogene TRBV3-2) with TRBJ1-2; 11 bases align to TRBD1. The CDR3 totals 13 residues. Germline loops: CDR1 LGHDT, CDR2 YNNKEL (reference sequence). With V trimmed by 4 bases and J by 8 bases, 3 bases remained unmatched. For the CDR3, the DNA is TGTGCCAGCAGCCCTCGGACAGGGGGCGGCTACACCTTC. Protein sequence: CASSPRTGGGYTF.

With respect to this clone: At one boundary the junction diverges from the germline segment, which might be a read error. The chain employs TRBV7-9 and TRBJ2-1, with D perhaps being TRBD1 or TRBD2 (6 bases each). Germline values: CDR1 SEHNR, CDR2 FQNEAQ (reference sequence). The CDR3 is made up of 13 amino acids. In DNA, the CDR3 is TGTGCCAGTAGCTCAGGAGGGGGCAATGAGCAGTTCTTC. This sequence encodes CASSSGGGNEQFF.

The CDR3 sequence is CASSVGQGNEKLFF. The CDR3 DNA follows: TGTGCCAGCAGCGTAGGACAGGGGAATGAAAAACTGTTTTTT. The chain joins TRBV7-9 to TRBJ1-4, with 9 bases lining up with TRBD1. The junction had 3 bases not matched to a gene; V was cut back by 5 bases and J by 5 bases. The CDR3 runs to 14 residues. Looked up from germline, CDR1 is SEHNR and CDR2 is FQNEAQ (reference sequence).

The V call is TRBV6-1, the J call TRBJ1-3; D unresolved. The germline V and J ends were trimmed by 3 bases and 0 bases, with 12 bases remaining between them. This CDR3 is 16 amino acids long. The germline V gene encodes CDR1 MNHNS and CDR2 SASEGT. The CDR3 coding sequence is TGTGCCAGCAGTGATTTGGACGGTAGCTCTGGAAACACCATATATTTT. Its protein is CASSDLDGSSGNTIYF.

This clone was picked up one time. The chain has TRBV6-5 and TRBJ1-1, with no clear D. The V gene lost 4 bases and the J gene lost 4 bases, with 19 bases spanning the gap. Germline loops: CDR1 MNHEY, CDR2 SVGAGI. There are 16 residues in the CDR3. CDR3 protein: CASSLEGRWSTTEAFF. The CDR3 DNA follows: TGTGCCAGCAGTTTGGAAGGACGGTGGTCGACCACTGAAGCTTTCTTT.

This chain connects TRBV9 to TRBJ1-2; 7 bases are a match to TRBD1. CDR1 and CDR2 (germline): SGDLS, YYNGEE. CDR3 length: 13 residues. V lost 1 base and J lost 3; bases outside the gene matches: 0. The CDR3 here is CASSVQGDYGYTF. CDR3 DNA: TGTGCCAGCAGCGTACAGGGGGACTATGGCTACACCTTC.

The rearrangement uses TRBV7-9 and TRBJ1-5; 7 positions agree with TRBD1. Germline V gives CDR1 SEHNR, CDR2 FQNEAQ (reference sequence). The CDR3 covers 17 residues. V shed 5 bases, J shed 2 bases, and the junction held 12 bases outside the gene matches. CDR3 residues: CASSAPLLGQGNQPQHF. CDR3 nucleotides: TGTGCCAGCAGCGCCCCCTTATTAGGACAGGGCAATCAGCCCCAGCATTTT. The whole variable domain, filled in from reference TRBV7-9 and TRBJ1-5, reads DTGVSQNPRHKITKRGQNVTFRCDPISEHNRLYWYRQTLGQGPEFLTYFQNEAQLEKSRLLSDRFSAERPKGSFSTLEIQRTEQGDSAMYLCASSAPLLGQGNQPQHFGDGTRLSIL.

A single count supports this clone. The chain carries TRBV4-3 and TRBJ1-5; D not resolved. CDR3 length equals 15 residues. V lost 0 bases and J lost 4, with 10 bases in between. Germline CDR1 reads LGHNA; CDR2 reads YSLEER. CDR3 nucleotides: TGCGCCAGCAGCCAAGATCGCGGGGTTAATCAGCCCCAGCATTTT. As protein: CASSQDRGVNQPQHF.

The chain recombines TRBV4-1 with TRBJ1-2, with D perhaps matching TRBD1 (5 bases). This CDR3 is built from 15 residues. Germline V gene data show CDR1 as MGHRA and CDR2 as YSYEKL. Trimming cost V 1 base and J 3 bases, with 12 bases left between them. The CDR3 DNA is TGCGCCAGCAGCCAAGGGGCAGGAGGGGACTATGGCTACACCTTC. This encodes CASSQGAGGDYGYTF.

This clone was detected only once. V gene TRBV7-9 combines with J gene TRBJ2-5; TRBD2 agrees at 7 bases. Germline V gene sequence: CDR1 SEHNR, CDR2 FQNEAQ (reference sequence). Trimming at V came to 5 bases and at J to 5 bases, leaving 8 bases not matched to a gene. CDR3 length: 14 residues. The DNA of the CDR3 is TGTGCCAGCAGCCTCGGACTAGTGCACGAGACCCAGTACTTC. This sequence encodes CASSLGLVHETQYF.

V usage is TRBV3-1 (or the pseudogene TRBV3-2) and J usage is TRBJ2-3; D unclear. Trimming pared 3 bases from V and 0 bases from J, leaving 7 bases between. The CDR3 covers 14 residues. CDR1 is LGHDT, CDR2 YNNKEL, per germline (reference sequence). CDR3 coding DNA: TGTGCCAGCAGCCAGTTCTCTAGCACAGATACGCAGTATTTT. It yields the protein CASSQFSSTDTQYF.

This sequence joins TRBV11-2 and TRBJ2-3; 12 bases fit TRBD1. The CDR3 runs to 16 residues. CDR1 and CDR2 (germline): SGHAT, FQNNGV. After removal of 3 bases from V and 2 bases from J, the junction contained 3 bases not matched to a gene. The CDR3 coding sequence is TGTGCCAGCAGCTTGGGGACAGGGGGCGACACAGATACGCAGTATTTT. Translation gives CASSLGTGGDTDTQYF. Full variable domain (outside the CDR3, taken from reference TRBV11-2 and TRBJ2-3): EAGVAQSPRYKIIEKRQSVAFWCNPISGHATLYWYQQILGQGPKLLIQFQNNGVVDDSQLPKDRFSAERLKGVDSTLKIQPAKLEDSAVYLCASSLGTGGDTDTQYFGPGTRLTVL.

A single count supports this clone. The V gene is TRBV28, the J gene TRBJ1-2; possible D gene TRBD1, 6 bases. This CDR3 comprises 15 residues. The V gene's germline CDR1 is MDHEN and CDR2 SYDVKM. Trimming removed 3 bases at V and 7 bases at J, with 18 bases between. CDR3 in DNA: TGTGCCAGCAGTTTTCTTCAGGGGCGGCGCGGTGGCTACACCTTC. Translation gives CASSFLQGRRGGYTF.

This chain joins TRBV29-1 and TRBJ1-2, with a weak D call TRBD1 (6 bases). The CDR3 has 12 amino acids. Germline V lookup: CDR1 SQVTM, CDR2 ANQGSEA. The ends were cut back, 7 bases at V and 0 bases at J, with 9 bases in the middle. The CDR3 protein is CSGGTSNYGYTF. The DNA for the CDR3 is TGCAGCGGCGGGACATCTAACTATGGCTACACCTTC. The variable domain in full, with the rest retrieved from reference TRBV29-1 and TRBJ1-2, is SAVISQKPSRDICQRGTSLTIQCQVDSQVTMMFWYRQQPGQSLTLIATANQGSEATYESGFVIDKFPISRPNLTFSTLTVSNMSPEDSSIYLCSGGTSNYGYTFGSGTRLTVV.

This clone was seen just once. The chain has TRBV12-3 or TRBV12-4 and TRBJ1-2; D may be TRBD1 (5 bases). V lost 3 bases, J lost 3 bases, and 8 bases lay in between. This CDR3 spans 13 amino acids. CDR3 in DNA: TGTGCCAGCAGTTTCGGGGGACACTATGGCTACACCTTC. The encoded protein is CASSFGGHYGYTF.

The chain recombines TRBV5-4 with TRBJ1-2, with 9 bases aligning to TRBD1. The CDR3 consists of 16 residues. Trimming removed 4 bases from V and 5 bases from J; junction bases left unmatched: 12. Germline V gene data show CDR1 as SGHNT and CDR2 as YYREEE (reference sequence). Written as DNA, the CDR3 is TGTGCCAGCAGCGGAGTGTTGGTAGGGACAGGGTATGGCTACACCTTC. Its translation is CASSGVLVGTGYGYTF.

The chain uses TRBV18 and TRBJ2-1; TRBD1 might be the D (6 bases). Trimming stripped 3 bases from V and 6 bases from J, with 6 bases between. The germline CDR1 and CDR2 sequences are KGHSH and LQKENI. The CDR3 sequence is 12 residues long. The CDR3 loop reads CASSPTGNEQFF. For the CDR3, the DNA is TGTGCCAGCTCACCGACAGGCAATGAGCAGTTCTTC. Variable domain in full (rest from reference TRBV18 and TRBJ2-1): NAGVMQNPRHLVRRRGQEARLRCSPMKGHSHVYWYRQLPEEGLKFMVYLQKENIIDESGMPKERFSAEFPKEGPSILRIQQVVRGDSAAYFCASSPTGNEQFFGPGTRLTVL.

The chain recombines TRBV6-5 with TRBJ2-2; D is perhaps TRBD1 (6 bases). The CDR3 is made up of 13 amino acids. Germline CDR1 MNHEY, CDR2 SVGAGI. The V end was cut by 4 bases, the J end by 6 bases, with 9 bases between. The CDR3 sequence is CASSFDRSGELFF. CDR3 DNA sequence: TGTGCCAGCAGTTTCGACAGGTCCGGGGAGCTGTTTTTT.

V and J are TRBV5-6 and TRBJ1-2; D is undetermined. This CDR3 has 14 amino acids. V lost 8 bases and J 2 bases, leaving 16 bases between the germline ends. The germline V gene has CDR1 SGHDT and CDR2 YYEEEE. The chain's CDR3 is CASQTGSPNYGYTF. Here the CDR3 DNA reads TGTGCCAGTCAAACGGGTTCTCCGAACTATGGCTACACCTTC.

The J gene is TRBJ2-3, the V gene TRBV10-3; 8 nucleotides align to TRBD2. V was clipped by 3 bases and J by 2 bases; unmatched bases: 7. Germline V gives CDR1 ENHRY, CDR2 SYGVKD. The CDR3 contains 16 residues. The chain's CDR3 is CAISDIAGTPTDTQYF. The CDR3 DNA reads TGTGCCATCAGTGACATAGCGGGGACTCCCACAGATACGCAGTATTTT.

This chain connects TRBV7-6 to TRBJ1-6, with TRBD1 matching 12 bases. The CDR3 runs 15 residues. Germline values: CDR1 SGHVS, CDR2 FNYEAQ. V gave up 0 bases and J gave up 10 bases; unmatched junction bases: 1. The CDR3 DNA reads as TGTGCCAGCAGCTTAGCCGGGACAGGGGGCTCACCCCTCCACTTT. It yields the protein CASSLAGTGGSPLHF.

V gene TRBV5-4 combines with J gene TRBJ2-1; D possibly uses TRBD1 or TRBD2 (6 bases each). Per the germline V gene, CDR1 is SGHNT and CDR2 is YYREEE (reference sequence). V dropped 5 bases and J dropped 9 bases, with 21 bases sitting between them. The CDR3 has 15 amino acids. As DNA, the CDR3 is TGTGCCAGCAGGCAAGGGGGAAGTGCCGGGGGTGAGCAGTTCTTC. Its translation is CASRQGGSAGGEQFF.